This T cell receptor beta chain originates from a study of graft-versus-host responses after intestinal transplantation. Study summary: Transplant recipients had multivisceral, liver-intestinal, or isolated intestinal grafts.

In regard to this clone: Its antigen is currently unknown.

Produced via immunoSEQ multiplex PCR; TCRdb's table is partial and in-frame only. Seen here are approximately 130,000 clones, around 94% observed once, and the top ten hold roughly 0.15%. Sequenced here: unstimulated CD4+ T cells sorted from spleen or lymph node cells, sampled before intestinal transplant. This receptor was identified in a human donor who received an intestinal transplant.

The CDR3 region has the DNA TGTGCCATCAGTGAGGGGTCGGGCAATCAGCCCCAGCATTTT. It encodes CAISEGSGNQPQHF. The genes are TRBV10-3 and TRBJ1-5, with unresolved D. The CDR3 spans 14 residues. Germline loops: CDR1 ENHRY, CDR2 SYGVKD. V gave up 2 bases and J gave up 2 bases, with 7 bases separating them.